Presented here are 6 T cell receptor beta chains from one specimen sequenced in a study of memory CD8 T cells in hepatitis C reinfection. Assay: immunoSEQ multiplex PCR; the TCRdb copy retains only in-frame clones and omits some. The sample has 46,000 or so clones; 89% are singletons. Time point defined: late/post reinfection, 12 to 24 weeks after detection. No in vitro expansion preceded TCR sequencing of the sorted cells. Source material: naive CD8+ T cells sorted from blood. The receptors were gathered from a man younger than 30 with hepatitis C virus infection.

The chain recombines TRBV11-3 with TRBJ2-1, with TRBD2 matching over 13 bases. Looked up from germline, CDR1 is SGHNT and CDR2 is YENEEA. The J segment lost 8 bases and the V segment lost 5 bases, leaving 6 bases of the junction unmatched. There are 15 residues in the CDR3. CDR3 nucleotide sequence: TGTGCCAGCAGCATGGGGACTAGCGGGGAGGATGAGCAGTTCTTC. Translation gives CASSMGTSGEDEQFF.

This chain joins TRBV13 and TRBJ1-1, with 7 bases lining up with TRBD1. The CDR3 sequence is 17 residues long. The V segment lost 2 bases and the J segment 4 bases; nucleotides outside the gene matches: 13. Germline loops: CDR1 PRHDT, CDR2 FYEKMQ (reference sequence). CDR3 in amino acids: CASSLLPRQGVGTEAFF. The CDR3 DNA reads TGTGCCAGCAGCTTACTCCCGCGACAGGGTGTTGGCACTGAAGCTTTCTTT.

The chain joins TRBV7-2 to TRBJ2-5, with TRBD2 matching 8 bases. This CDR3 has 18 amino acids. V lost 2 bases, J lost 9 bases, and 20 bases stayed unmatched. CDR1 SGHTA and CDR2 FQGNSA come from the germline V gene. The CDR3: CASSLSLAGRGSQVSQYF. The CDR3 bases are TGTGCCAGCAGCTTAAGTCTAGCGGGCCGGGGTTCCCAAGTCTCCCAGTACTTC.

The V call is TRBV6-1, the J call TRBJ1-5; D unclear. The CDR3 runs 13 residues. CDR1 and CDR2 from the germline V gene are MNHNS and SASEGT. V was cut by 6 bases and J by 5 bases, with 11 bases left in between. The CDR3 nucleotides read TGTGCCAGCAGCTCTTACGAGGATCAGCCCCAGCATTTT. Its protein product is CASSSYEDQPQHF.

The count of this clone is one. The V call is TRBV9, the J call TRBJ1-6, with D maybe TRBD1 (5 bases). The CDR3 length is 15 residues. V lost 0 bases, J lost 5 bases, and 9 bases lay in between. Germline V gene sequence: CDR1 SGDLS, CDR2 YYNGEE. CDR3 protein: CASSVEDRDNSPLHF. The CDR3 region has the DNA TGTGCCAGCAGCGTAGAAGACAGAGATAATTCACCCCTCCACTTT.

In this sample, this clone turned up a few times. J is TRBJ2-7 and V is TRBV10-1; a possible D gene is TRBD2 (6 bases). V gave up 8 bases and J gave up 7 bases, with 18 bases separating them. Germline CDR1 WNHNN, CDR2 SYGVQD (reference sequence). The CDR3 sequence is 13 residues long. CDR3: CASSRGAALEQYV. The CDR3 nucleotides read TGCGCCAGCTCCCGCGGGGCAGCCCTAGAGCAGTACGTC.